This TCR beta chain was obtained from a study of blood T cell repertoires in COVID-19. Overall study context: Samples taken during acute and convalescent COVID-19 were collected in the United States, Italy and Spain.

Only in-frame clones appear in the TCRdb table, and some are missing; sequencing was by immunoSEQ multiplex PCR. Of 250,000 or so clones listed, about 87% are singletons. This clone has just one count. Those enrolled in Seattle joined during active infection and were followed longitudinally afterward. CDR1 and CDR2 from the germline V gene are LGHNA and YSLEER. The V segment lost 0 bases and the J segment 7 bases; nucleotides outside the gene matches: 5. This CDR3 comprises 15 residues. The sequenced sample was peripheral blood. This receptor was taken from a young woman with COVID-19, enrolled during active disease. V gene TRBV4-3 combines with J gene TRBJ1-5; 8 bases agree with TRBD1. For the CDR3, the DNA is TGCGCCAGCAGCCAAGACCGGACAGGGCGGCAGCCCCAGCATTTT. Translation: CASSQDRTGRQPQHF.